There are a few counts of the clone carrying this T cell receptor beta chain. Its specificity is not known. The same CDR3 arises from other DNA sequences in this sample as well. Between the trimmed V and J ends, which lost 0 bases and 1 base, there was a span of 4 bases. Looked up from germline, CDR1 is SGDLS and CDR2 is YYNGEE. This CDR3 region has 13 residues. This specimen comes from a study of cytomegalovirus exposure and HLA in healthy donors. Study results and limitations: No immune exposure information besides CMV serostatus was available. The study listed 150 to 200 cytomegalovirus-associated TCR beta chains.

Everyone who donated was a healthy bone marrow donor. The study ran its PCR with 60 Vbeta and 13 Jbeta primers. Here immunoSEQ multiplex PCR was the method, and the copy in TCRdb shows in-frame clones only, minus some. Among some 200,000 clones listed, roughly 80% were seen once. The rearrangement joins TRBV9 to TRBJ1-1; D gene ambiguous. The specimen sequenced was PBMCs. The clonotype was recovered from a middle-aged man in good health and CMV-seropositive. CDR3 nucleotide sequence: TGTGCCAGCAGCGTAGGGCCGAACACTGAAGCTTTCTTT. The encoded protein is CASSVGPNTEAFF.